This T cell receptor (beta chain) was recorded in a study of T-cell reconstitution after alpha-beta-depleted transplantation in children. Overall study results and limits: Most T-cell counts and diversity one year after the transplant came from T cells that were newly produced. Surviving recipient T cells and thymic progenitors underlay high day-60 TCRbeta diversity in some patients. At around two months after transplant, the alpha-beta T cells were reportedly derived from several hundred expanded clones that came from non-depleted graft cells.

Points on this clonotype: Its antigen remains unidentified.

Trimming shortened V by 1 base and J by 8 bases, and 9 bases separated the two germline ends. Germline V CDR1 and CDR2: DFQATT, SNEGSKA (reference sequence). This CDR3 has 12 residues. TCRbeta library construction was performed incorporating unique molecular identifiers. TCRdb independently ran MiXCR on the PCR reads; one entry per CDR3 protein. The sample gives hundreds of thousands of distinct CDR3 sequences, around 13% of which show up once; approximately 0.8% is in the top ten. The TCR was taken from a girl under 10 years old with congenital amegakaryocytic thrombocytopenia, due to receive a stem cell transplant. The rearrangement uses TRBV20-1 and TRBJ2-1; D gene unclear. The sample was PBMCs, taken before TCRalphabeta/CD19-depleted stem cell transplant. CDR3 residues: CSARVIEDEQFF. The CDR3 DNA sequence: TGCAGTGCTAGAGTTATTGAGGATGAGCAGTTCTTC.